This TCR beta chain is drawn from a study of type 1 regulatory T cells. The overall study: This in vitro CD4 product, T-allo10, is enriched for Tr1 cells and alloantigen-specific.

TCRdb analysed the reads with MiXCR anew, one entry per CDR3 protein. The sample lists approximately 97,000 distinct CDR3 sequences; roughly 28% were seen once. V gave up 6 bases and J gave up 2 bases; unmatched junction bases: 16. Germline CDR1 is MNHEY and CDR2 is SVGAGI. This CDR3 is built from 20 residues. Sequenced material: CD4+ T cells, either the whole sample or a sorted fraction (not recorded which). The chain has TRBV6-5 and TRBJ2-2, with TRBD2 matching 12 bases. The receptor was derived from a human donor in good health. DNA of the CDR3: TGTGCCAGCAGCCCGATTCCCACTAGCGGGAGGAACGTCAACACCGGGGAGCTGTTTTTT. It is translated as CASSPIPTSGRNVNTGELFF.